This TCR beta chain was captured by sequencing in a study of cytomegalovirus exposure and HLA in healthy donors. In the PCR, 60 Vbeta and 13 Jbeta primers were used. Here immunoSEQ multiplex PCR was the method, and the copy in TCRdb shows in-frame clones only, minus some. The sample carries under 200,000 clones, 80% recorded once. The study's findings and limits: Available immune exposure information was restricted to CMV serostatus only. As a later analysis showed, a missense DCLRE1C variant was linked to trimming of TCR beta V- and J-genes. Confirmation was obtained in vitro that a few CMV-associated chains are specific for CMV antigens.

The length of the CDR3 is 17 residues. Per the germline V gene, CDR1 is MGHRA and CDR2 is YSYEKL. The ends lost 1 base at V and 6 bases at J; junction bases unmatched: 9. As to this clone: Its antigen is undetermined.

Sample: PBMCs. The V and J genes are TRBV4-1 and TRBJ2-7; 13 bases are a match to TRBD2. The sequence was collected from a man under 40 in good health and CMV-seronegative. This chain's CDR3 is CASSQVDRTSGSGEQYF. The CDR3 DNA reads TGCGCCAGCAGCCAAGTCGATCGGACTAGCGGGAGTGGCGAGCAGTACTTC.